What follows are 18 T cell receptor beta chains derived from one specimen sequenced in a study of blood T cells in healthy people across ages. Combining a sample-barcoded 5' primer with a J-beta primer mix, a second PCR ran for roughly 7 to 11 cycles. TCRdb re-derived calls from the 5' RACE reads in MiXCR, one entry per CDR3 protein. Of about 1.5 million distinct CDR3 sequences in the sample, approximately 38% were seen once. Sample: blood. These receptor sequences come from a woman under 30 in good health.

This clonotype has a handful of counts. The chain carries TRBV12-3 or TRBV12-4 and TRBJ2-7; D gene unclear. This CDR3 has 16 amino acids. V gave up 1 base and J gave up 3 bases, with 16 bases separating them. The CDR3 loop reads CASSLGAAQAHYEQYF. Here the CDR3 DNA reads TGTGCCAGCAGTTTAGGGGCAGCTCAAGCGCACTACGAGCAGTACTTC.

This clonotype was detected a few times. The chain carries TRBV6-2 or TRBV6-3 and TRBJ2-6, with a weak D call TRBD2 (7 bases). The V gene's germline CDR1 is MNHEY and CDR2 SVGEGT. Trimming left V 8 bases short and J 2 bases short, with 13 bases between. This CDR3 spans 15 amino acids. CDR3 nucleotide sequence: TGTGCCAGCCAACAGGGAGGGACTGGGGCCAACGTCCTGACTTTC. Protein: CASQQGGTGANVLTF.

The V call is TRBV6-6, the J call TRBJ2-7, with D hard to call. V was cut by 6 bases and J by 6 bases, with 18 bases left in between. From germline, CDR1 is MNHNY and CDR2 SVGAGI (reference sequence). This CDR3 region has 14 residues. CDR3 region: CASSPLAVKAEQYF. CDR3 DNA sequence: TGTGCCAGCAGCCCCCTGGCGGTGAAGGCCGAGCAGTACTTC.

This chain connects TRBV3-1 to TRBJ2-1; D is unresolved. CDR3 length equals 13 residues. Per the germline V gene, CDR1 is LGHDT and CDR2 is YNNKEL (reference sequence). Trimming removed 1 base from V and 10 bases from J, with 11 bases in between. The CDR3 coding sequence is TGTGCCAGCAGCCAAGTCGGTTTGAGAGAGCAGTTCTTC. It specifies CASSQVGLREQFF.

In its sample, this clonotype was seen many times. V is TRBV13 and J is TRBJ2-5; D is unresolved. The CDR3 is 14 amino acids. V was clipped by 1 base and J by 2 bases, with 8 bases between them. Germline V lookup: CDR1 PRHDT, CDR2 FYEKMQ (reference sequence). The CDR3 spells CASSLVTEQETQYF. CDR3 nucleotide sequence: TGTGCCAGCAGCTTAGTAACAGAACAAGAGACCCAGTACTTC.

The chain recombines TRBV12-5 with TRBJ1-2, with D unclear. The V gene lost 3 bases and the J gene lost 8 bases, with 22 bases spanning the gap. The CDR3 extends over 16 amino acids. Germline V lookup: CDR1 LGHNT, CDR2 FRNRAP. CDR3 amino acids: CASGFFEPGVALGYTF. In nucleotides, the CDR3 is TGTGCTAGTGGTTTCTTCGAACCGGGAGTTGCTTTAGGCTACACCTTC.

The chain links TRBV20-1 to TRBJ2-1, with 7 bases aligning to TRBD2. After removal of 4 bases from V and 7 bases from J, the junction contained 13 bases not matched to a gene. The CDR3 totals 15 residues. CDR1 is DFQATT and CDR2 is SNEGSKA in the germline V gene (reference sequence). The CDR3 loop is CSATPGAGDVNEQFF. Written as DNA, the CDR3 is TGCAGTGCTACTCCCGGGGCGGGAGATGTGAATGAGCAGTTCTTC.

This clonotype has just a few counts. The gene calls are TRBV20-1 and TRBJ2-3; 11 nucleotides align to TRBD2. V dropped 4 bases and J dropped 5; count of bases not matched to a gene: 11. The germline V gene has CDR1 DFQATT and CDR2 SNEGSKA (reference sequence). The CDR3 covers 16 residues. The CDR3 protein is CSANPGTSGRIDTQYF. In DNA, the CDR3 is TGCAGTGCTAACCCCGGGACTAGCGGTCGGATAGATACGCAGTATTTT.

The chain is built from TRBV2 and TRBJ1-2, with D maybe TRBD1 (5 bases). Between the trimmed V and J ends, which lost 6 bases and 6 bases, there was a span of 11 bases. Germline V gives CDR1 SNHLY, CDR2 FYNNEI. The CDR3 consists of 12 residues. The CDR3 nucleotides read TGTGCCAGCAGGGTGGGGGTGGATGGCTACACCTTC. Translating gives CASRVGVDGYTF.

V and J are TRBV28 and TRBJ1-6, with D unclear. V lost 6 bases and J lost 10, with 16 bases in between. The CDR3 consists of 14 residues. Germline V gene data show CDR1 as MDHEN and CDR2 as SYDVKM. The CDR3 loop reads CASRRTDPKSPLHF. The CDR3 nucleotides are TGTGCCAGCAGGAGAACGGACCCAAAGTCACCCCTCCACTTT.

The table lists this clonotype with a few counts. The chain is built from TRBV5-1 and TRBJ2-5; weak D call: TRBD2 (5 bases). V lost 4 bases, J lost 5 bases, and 15 bases lay in between. Germline CDR1 is SGHRS and CDR2 is YFSETQ. The CDR3 is 14 amino acids. CDR3 protein: CASSPGSLEETQYF. CDR3 nucleotide sequence: TGCGCCAGCAGCCCGGGGAGTTTGGAGGAGACCCAGTACTTC.

This clonotype was counted a few times. The chain has TRBV25-1 and TRBJ2-1; either TRBD1 or TRBD2 may supply D (5 bases each). The CDR3 is 14 amino acids. Germline V gene sequence: CDR1 MGHDK, CDR2 SYGVNS. Trimming removed 2 bases from V and 10 bases from J, with 15 bases in between. The CDR3 sequence is CASSEGGGVWEQFF. The CDR3 DNA is TGTGCCAGCAGTGAAGGGGGTGGGGTTTGGGAGCAGTTCTTC.

The sample holds one count of this clonotype. A read error may produce the germline difference seen at one junction end. The CDR3 DNA reads as TGTGCCAACAGTCCCCTCCTGGGAGAGCAGTACTTC. As protein: CANSPLLGEQYF. The chain links TRBV28 to TRBJ2-7; D uncertain. In germline, CDR1 is MDHEN, CDR2 SYDVKM. The CDR3 sequence is 12 residues long.

This clonotype was observed a handful of times. The rearrangement joins TRBV2 to TRBJ1-2; D gene uncertain. Per germline, CDR1 SNHLY and CDR2 FYNNEI. This CDR3 comprises 10 residues. Trimming shortened V by 8 bases and J by 2 bases, and 3 bases separated the two germline ends. In nucleotides, the CDR3 is TGTGCCAGCCGGAACTATGGCTACACCTTC. It codes for CASRNYGYTF. Looking up the rest from reference TRBV2 and TRBJ1-2 gives the full variable domain: EPEVTQTPSHQVTQMGQEVILRCVPISNHLYFYWYRQILGQKVEFLVSFYNNEISEKSEIFDDQFSVERPDGSNFTLKIRSTKLEDSAMYFCASRNYGYTFGSGTRLTVV.

There are a few counts of this clonotype. The chain links TRBV3-1 to TRBJ1-2; possibly TRBD1 for D (6 bases). The germline gives CDR1 LGHDT, CDR2 YNNKEL (reference sequence). The CDR3 totals 15 residues. With 3 bases removed from V and 0 bases from J, the gap between germline ends came to 11 bases. Here the CDR3 reads CASSQGGGANYGYTF. The CDR3 region has the DNA TGTGCCAGCAGCCAGGGAGGGGGAGCTAACTATGGCTACACCTTC.

This chain joins TRBV2 and TRBJ2-1; unclear D gene. From germline, CDR1 is SNHLY and CDR2 FYNNEI. The CDR3 spans 14 residues. The V and J ends lost 4 bases and 6 bases respectively, with 13 bases between them. For the CDR3, the DNA is TGTGCCAGCAGTGTCGAGACTTTAAGCAATGAGCAGTTCTTC. It codes for CASSVETLSNEQFF.

This clonotype came up many times. The chain employs TRBV27 and TRBJ2-5; no firm D call. V lost 6 bases, J lost 5 bases, and 7 bases lay in between. Germline CDR1 and CDR2: MNHEY and SMNVEV (reference sequence). CDR3 length equals 11 residues. CDR3 sequence reads: CASSLMETQYF. CDR3 DNA sequence: TGTGCCAGCAGCTTAATGGAGACCCAGTACTTC.

This chain uses TRBV25-1 with TRBJ2-7; a possible D gene is TRBD1 (6 bases). CDR1 and CDR2 (germline): MGHDK, SYGVNS. V was shortened by 3 bases and J by 7 bases, with 10 bases between the two germline ends. The CDR3 spans 12 residues. CDR3 sequence reads: CASSDNRDEQYF. The CDR3 region has the DNA TGTGCCAGCAGTGACAACAGGGATGAGCAGTACTTC.